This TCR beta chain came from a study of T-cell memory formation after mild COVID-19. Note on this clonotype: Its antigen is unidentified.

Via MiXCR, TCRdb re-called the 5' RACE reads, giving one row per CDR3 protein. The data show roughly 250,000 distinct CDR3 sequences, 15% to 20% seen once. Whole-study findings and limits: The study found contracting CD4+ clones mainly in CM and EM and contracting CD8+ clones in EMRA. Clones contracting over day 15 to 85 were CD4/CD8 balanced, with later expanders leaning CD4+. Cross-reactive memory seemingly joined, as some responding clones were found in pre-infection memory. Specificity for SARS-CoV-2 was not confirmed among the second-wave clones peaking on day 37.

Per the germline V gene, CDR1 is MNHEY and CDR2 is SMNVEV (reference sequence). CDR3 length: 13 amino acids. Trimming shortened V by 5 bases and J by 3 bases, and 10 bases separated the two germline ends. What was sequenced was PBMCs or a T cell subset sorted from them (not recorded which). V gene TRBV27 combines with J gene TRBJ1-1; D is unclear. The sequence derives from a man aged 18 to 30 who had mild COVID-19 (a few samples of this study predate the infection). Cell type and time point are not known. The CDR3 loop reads CASSEGLYTEAFF. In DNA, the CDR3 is TGTGCCAGCAGTGAAGGGCTTTACACTGAAGCTTTCTTT.